This T cell receptor (beta chain) is from a study of shared clonotypes between healthy human individuals. Overall study: Three plates were used per donor for CD4 naive, three for CD4 memory, two for CD8 naive and one for CD8 memory. Whole-study results and caveats: With a few donors compared, 4.5% to 6.5% of naive CD4 clonotypes were shared.

A remark on this clone: Its antigen is currently unknown.

Several immunoSEQ plates received, in even portions, the genomic DNA of each subset. Measured with immunoSEQ multiplex PCR; TCRdb has only the in-frame clones, and not every one. The table records some 740,000 clones, over 90% of them present only once. The naive CD8 population came from CD45RO-negative cells selected for CCR7, without terminally differentiated effector memory CD45RA+ cells. Sequencing input: naive CD8+ T cells sorted from blood. This receptor was obtained from a man aged 30 to 39 in good health.

Here the CDR3 DNA reads TGCAGCGTTGAATTTCGGACTAGCGGATACAATGAGCAGTTCTTC. Its translation: CSVEFRTSGYNEQFF. The chain carries TRBV29-1 and TRBJ2-1; 10 bases match TRBD2. V gave up 2 bases and J gave up 4 bases; unmatched junction bases: 5. The CDR3 spans 15 residues. From germline, CDR1 is SQVTM and CDR2 ANQGSEA.